These 29 T cell receptor beta chains were sequenced from one sample in a study of cytomegalovirus exposure and HLA in healthy donors. This PCR relied on a set of 60 Vbeta primers and 13 Jbeta primers. Method: immunoSEQ multiplex PCR; TCRdb's copy keeps in-frame clones and lacks some. The data show 150,000 or so clones, approximately 80% seen once. Sequencing was performed on PBMCs. Every receptor here comes from a woman aged 25-40 years in good health and CMV-seronegative.

This clone turned up a few times. The chain carries TRBV4-1 and TRBJ2-5, with 7 positions matching TRBD2. The CDR3 spans 15 residues. Losses at the gene ends were 0 bases for V and 4 bases for J; bases not matched to a gene: 5. CDR1 MGHRA and CDR2 YSYEKL come from the germline V gene. CDR3 sequence (DNA): TGCGCCAGCAGCCAAGATCGGGGGGTTTCAGAGACCCAGTACTTC. It is translated as CASSQDRGVSETQYF.

The genes are TRBV4-2 and TRBJ2-1; D not resolved. The CDR3 contains 15 residues. Germline assignment: CDR1 LGHNA and CDR2 YNFKEQ. Trimming pared 0 bases from V and 5 bases from J, leaving 11 bases between. The CDR3: CASSQDFLRDNEQFF. The CDR3, as DNA: TGTGCCAGCAGCCAAGACTTTTTGAGAGACAATGAGCAGTTCTTC.

This chain connects TRBV6-4 to TRBJ2-1; D unclear. Germline assignment: CDR1 MRHNA and CDR2 SNTAGT. Trimming cost V 0 bases and J 8 bases, with 17 bases left between them. The CDR3 is 16 amino acids. CDR3 region: CASSDSIARHTHEQFF. DNA for the CDR3: TGTGCCAGCAGTGACTCGATCGCACGTCACACCCATGAGCAGTTCTTC.

This chain joins TRBV7-8 and TRBJ2-2; TRBD2 is a possible D gene (6 bases). The CDR3 consists of 17 residues. The V end lost 0 bases, the J end lost 1 base, and 12 bases lay between the germline ends. Per the germline V gene, CDR1 is SGHVS and CDR2 is FQNEAQ. CDR3 sequence reads: CASSLAGGAGNTGELFF. CDR3 bases: TGTGCCAGCAGCTTAGCCGGGGGAGCGGGGAACACCGGGGAGCTGTTTTTT.

A word on this clone: One end of the junction fails to match germline, which may point to a read error. This rearrangement joins TRBV7-7 to TRBJ2-7; the D gene is possibly TRBD1 (6 bases). The CDR3 length is 18 residues. The V gene's germline CDR1 is SSHAT and CDR2 FNYEAQ (reference sequence). CDR3 nucleotides: TGTGCTAGCAGCTTAGTAGTGGGGAACAGGGTAAAGACCTACGAGCAGTACTTC. It translates to CASSLVVGNRVKTYEQYF.

In this sample, this clone turned up once. The chain recombines TRBV6-5 with TRBJ1-2, with 7 bases fitting TRBD1. Germline CDR1 MNHEY, CDR2 SVGAGI. V shed 0 bases and J 4 bases; nucleotides not matched to a gene: 2. CDR3 length: 14 residues. Written as DNA, the CDR3 is TGTGCCAGCAGTTACTCGCAGGGGGTCTATGGCTACACCTTC. Its protein is CASSYSQGVYGYTF.

V is TRBV7-2 and J is TRBJ1-2, with D perhaps TRBD1 (5 bases). Germline V gives CDR1 SGHTA, CDR2 FQGNSA. This CDR3 spans 14 amino acids. V was clipped by 6 bases and J by 4 bases, with 15 bases between them. CDR3 region: CASRGGAGIYGYTF. DNA for the CDR3: TGTGCCAGCAGGGGGGGTGCCGGGATCTATGGCTACACCTTC. The full variable domain, in which reference TRBV7-2 and TRBJ1-2 provide the parts outside the CDR3, is GAGVSQSPSNKVTEKGKDVELRCDPISGHTALYWYRQSLGQGLEFLIYFQGNSAPDKSGLPSDRFSAERTGGSVSTLTIQRTQQEDSAVYLCASRGGAGIYGYTFGSGTRLTVV.

Only a few counts were recorded for this clone. The junction differs from germline at one of its ends, possibly a read error. The V gene is TRBV5-1, the J gene TRBJ1-2, with 12 bases identical to TRBD1. The CDR3 is 17 amino acids. Looked up from germline, CDR1 is SGHRS and CDR2 is YFSETQ. This CDR3 reads CASSAHNRDRGHSGYPF. The CDR3, as DNA: TGCGCCAGCAGCGCCCACAACCGGGACAGGGGGCATTCTGGCTACCCCTTC.

The chain links TRBV5-1 to TRBJ2-2; no reliable D call. CDR1 and CDR2 (germline): SGHRS, YFSETQ. The CDR3 consists of 15 residues. The V gene lost 1 base and the J gene lost 1 base, with 8 bases spanning the gap. This CDR3 is CASSLRQENTGELFF. CDR3 bases: TGCGCCAGCAGCTTGAGGCAGGAGAACACCGGGGAGCTGTTTTTT.

The chain combines TRBV6-1 with TRBJ1-5; tentative D call: TRBD1 (5 bases). Between the trimmed V and J ends, which lost 5 bases and 0 bases, there was a span of 11 bases. CDR3 length: 15 amino acids. CDR1 and CDR2 (germline): MNHNS, SASEGT. CDR3 protein: CASSPGLYSNQPQHF. The CDR3 DNA reads as TGTGCCAGCAGTCCGGGACTCTATAGCAATCAGCCCCAGCATTTT.

This rearrangement joins TRBV4-1 to TRBJ2-7; TRBD1 matches at 8 bases. V lost 2 bases and J lost 5; bases outside the gene matches: 8. The CDR3 is 15 amino acids. Germline assignment: CDR1 MGHRA and CDR2 YSYEKL. This CDR3 reads CASSQLGQGGHEQYF. CDR3 in DNA: TGCGCCAGCAGCCAACTAGGACAGGGTGGACACGAGCAGTACTTC.

The CDR3 spells CASSLDTGGEETQYF. CDR3 nucleotide sequence: TGTGCCAGCAGCCTCGACACAGGGGGCGAAGAGACCCAGTACTTC. The chain has TRBV5-4 and TRBJ2-5; 9 nucleotides line up with TRBD1. Germline assignment: CDR1 SGHNT and CDR2 YYREEE (reference sequence). The length of the CDR3 is 15 residues. V shed 4 bases, J shed 3 bases, and the junction held 7 bases outside the gene matches.

The V call is TRBV7-3, the J call TRBJ2-7, with 7 bases lining up with TRBD1. V trimming: 3 bases; J trimming: 6 bases; junction bases outside the gene matches: 17. CDR1 is SGHTA and CDR2 is FQGTGA in the germline V gene. The CDR3 runs to 17 residues. This CDR3 is CASSFSGLQGSSGEQYF. The CDR3 DNA is TGTGCCAGCAGCTTTTCAGGGTTACAGGGGTCCTCCGGCGAGCAGTACTTC.

The rearrangement uses TRBV11-3 and TRBJ1-3, with TRBD1 matching over 9 bases. Germline loops: CDR1 SGHNT, CDR2 YENEEA. The CDR3 contains 15 residues. The J segment lost 4 bases and the V segment lost 4 bases, leaving 5 bases of the junction unmatched. This chain's CDR3 is CASSSGQGTGNTIYF. The CDR3 region has the DNA TGTGCCAGCAGCTCGGGACAGGGTACGGGAAACACCATATATTTT.

The chain has TRBV5-1 and TRBJ1-2; D is possibly TRBD1 (5 bases). Germline V gene sequence: CDR1 SGHRS, CDR2 YFSETQ. V lost 4 bases and J 6 bases, leaving 13 bases between the germline ends. CDR3 length: 13 residues. The DNA for the CDR3 is TGCGCCAGCAGCAACCCAACACAGGATGGCTACACCTTC. Encoded protein: CASSNPTQDGYTF.

This clone showed up just a few times. The rearrangement joins TRBV5-4 to TRBJ2-7; tentative D call: TRBD1 (5 bases). The length of the CDR3 is 15 residues. Germline-derived CDR1 and CDR2 are SGHNT and YYREEE (reference sequence). V gave up 4 bases and J gave up 5 bases, with 19 bases separating them. CDR3 in DNA: TGTGCCAGCAGCGCACCCTCCCGACAGCCCCACGAGCAGTACTTC. Protein sequence: CASSAPSRQPHEQYF.

The chain carries TRBV19 and TRBJ1-5; 7 bases map to TRBD1. The ends lost 6 bases at V and 4 bases at J; junction bases unmatched: 9. Per germline, CDR1 LNHDA and CDR2 SQIVND (reference sequence). CDR3 length: 15 residues. This chain's CDR3 is CASRPRQGVNQPQHF. For the CDR3, the DNA is TGTGCCAGTAGACCCCGGCAGGGGGTGAATCAGCCCCAGCATTTT.

V and J are TRBV25-1 and TRBJ2-3; D ambiguous. The V gene lost 3 bases and the J gene lost 4 bases, with 14 bases spanning the gap. The CDR3 runs 15 residues. Germline V gene data show CDR1 as MGHDK and CDR2 as SYGVNS. For the CDR3, the DNA is TGTGCCAGCAGTGACCCTATGAAGCTGGCAGATACGCAGTATTTT. Translating it yields CASSDPMKLADTQYF.

V is TRBV10-2 and J is TRBJ2-1; 7 positions agree with TRBD2. V was pared by 0 bases and J by 3 bases, with 5 bases of the junction left unmatched. Per germline, CDR1 WSHSY and CDR2 SAAADI. The CDR3 extends over 16 amino acids. The CDR3 coding sequence is TGCGCCAGCAGTGAGTCCGGGCGGGGGAACTACAATGAGCAGTTCTTC. The encoded protein is CASSESGRGNYNEQFF.

The V call is TRBV6-5, the J call TRBJ2-3, with no clear D. CDR1 is MNHEY, CDR2 SVGAGI, per germline. V was clipped by 6 bases and J by 5 bases, with 6 bases between them. This CDR3 is 11 amino acids long. The chain's CDR3 is CASRTGDTQYF. The CDR3, as DNA: TGTGCCAGCAGGACGGGAGATACGCAGTATTTT.

The rearrangement uses TRBV28 and TRBJ2-7; D is undetermined. The CDR3 runs to 12 residues. Trimming cost V 3 bases and J 9 bases, with 12 bases left between them. The V gene's germline CDR1 is MDHEN and CDR2 SYDVKM. For the CDR3, the DNA is TGTGCCAGCAGTTTTCCTCGACTTCGGCAGTACTTC. This gives the protein CASSFPRLRQYF.

This clone was found a few times. The chain has TRBV28 and TRBJ2-5; 8 positions agree with TRBD2. The CDR3 length is 16 residues. V was pared by 3 bases and J by 7 bases, with 13 bases of the junction left unmatched. Germline CDR1 is MDHEN and CDR2 is SYDVKM. The CDR3 DNA reads TGTGCCAGCAGTTTCCGAGGCCGACTAGCGATTGCGACCCAGTACTTC. Residues: CASSFRGRLAIATQYF.

The chain employs TRBV9 and TRBJ2-2; 8 bases are a match to TRBD2. The V gene end was trimmed by 3 bases and the J gene end by 4 bases; junction bases not matched to a gene: 5. CDR1 and CDR2 (germline): SGDLS, YYNGEE. The CDR3 consists of 15 residues. The CDR3 region is CASSAGGASTGELFF. For the CDR3, the DNA is TGTGCCAGCAGCGCCGGGGGGGCAAGCACCGGGGAGCTGTTTTTT.

V gene TRBV5-4 combines with J gene TRBJ2-1, with D possibly being TRBD1 (6 bases). Trimming cost V 2 bases and J 6 bases, with 12 bases left between them. This CDR3 is built from 14 residues. Germline lookup yields CDR1 SGHNT and CDR2 YYREEE (reference sequence). CDR3: CASSFRGSVNEQFF. DNA for the CDR3: TGTGCCAGCAGCTTTAGGGGGAGTGTCAATGAGCAGTTCTTC. Using reference TRBV5-4 and TRBJ2-1 for the parts outside the CDR3, the full variable domain is ETGVTQSPTHLIKTRGQQVTLRCSSQSGHNTVSWYQQALGQGPQFIFQYYREEENGRGNFPPRFSGLQFPNYSSELNVNALELDDSALYLCASSFRGSVNEQFFGPGTRLTVL.

The J gene is TRBJ2-1, the V gene TRBV7-3, with 7 bases lining up with TRBD2. V shed 8 bases and J 0 bases; nucleotides not matched to a gene: 16. Germline-derived CDR1 and CDR2 are SGHTA and FQGTGA. This CDR3 has 18 residues. Here the CDR3 DNA reads TGTGCCAGCTTCTTCCTGACCGGGACTACTAGCTCCTACAATGAGCAGTTCTTC. It codes for CASFFLTGTTSSYNEQFF.

The chain combines TRBV27 with TRBJ1-2; D not resolved. Per germline, CDR1 MNHEY and CDR2 SMNVEV (reference sequence). This CDR3 is 13 amino acids long. V was pared by 6 bases and J by 2 bases, with 10 bases between. CDR3: CASRSNPNYGYTF. CDR3 nucleotides: TGTGCCAGCAGGAGTAACCCGAACTATGGCTACACCTTC.

This sequence joins TRBV27 and TRBJ2-1, with D unclear. CDR3 length: 14 amino acids. Germline lookup yields CDR1 MNHEY and CDR2 SMNVEV (reference sequence). Trimming cost V 0 bases and J 5 bases, with 8 bases left between them. CDR3 DNA sequence: TGTGCCAGCAGTTTATCGCGAGGTGACAATGAGCAGTTCTTC. Its translation is CASSLSRGDNEQFF.

The V gene is TRBV10-3, the J gene TRBJ2-3; 9 positions match TRBD2. J gave up 8 bases and V 3 bases, and 12 bases lay outside the gene matches. The CDR3 is 16 amino acids. The V gene's germline CDR1 is ENHRY and CDR2 SYGVKD. This CDR3 reads CAISDWVAVAGATQYF. The DNA for the CDR3 is TGTGCCATCAGTGATTGGGTTGCGGTAGCGGGAGCTACGCAGTATTTT.

The chain uses TRBV7-8 and TRBJ1-1; possible D gene TRBD1, 6 bases. Germline loops: CDR1 SGHVS, CDR2 FQNEAQ. V lost 7 bases and J lost 3, with 15 bases in between. The CDR3 totals 14 residues. The CDR3 sequence: CASNDGGRDTEAFF. The DNA of the CDR3 is TGTGCCAGCAATGACGGGGGGCGGGACACTGAAGCTTTCTTT.